Listed below are T cell receptor beta chains from one sample, sequenced in a study of shared clonotypes between healthy human individuals. Repertoires were generated with immunoSEQ multiplex PCR, while TCRdb's copy carries only in-frame clones and drops some. The sample consists of fewer than 1.8 million clones, 98% of them appearing once. The sample taken for sequencing was naive CD4+ T cells sorted from blood. The origin of the receptors is a man aged 25 to 45 in good health. Each CDR3 is given with its conserved first and last residue. The D gene is left open where the match is weak. A clone size is listed for some rows: how often the clone was seen (once, few, many), or a class if it is expanded.

V	D	size	J	CDR3	DNA
TRBV2	-	-	TRBJ2-5	CASSERTWAGETQYF	TGTGCCAGCAGTGAAAGGACGTGGGCGGGGGAGACCCAGTACTTC
TRBV5-1	-	-	TRBJ2-5	CASSLAVPRGVETQYF	TGCGCCAGCAGCTTGGCCGTCCCGCGAGGAGTAGAGACCCAGTACTTC
TRBV7-3	TRBD2	-	TRBJ2-7	CASSDSGSGEQYF	TGTGCCAGCAGCGATAGCGGGAGTGGCGAGCAGTACTTC
TRBV15	-	-	TRBJ1-5	CATSREPGSNQPQHF	TGTGCCACCAGCAGAGAGCCGGGTAGCAATCAGCCCCAGCATTTT
TRBV6-5	TRBD1	once	TRBJ2-2	CASSIGTGRTGELFF	TGTGCCAGCAGTATAGGGACAGGGCGCACCGGGGAGCTGTTTTTT
TRBV14	-	-	TRBJ2-2	CASSQGQHGELFF	TGTGCCAGCAGCCAAGGGCAGCACGGGGAGCTGTTTTTT
TRBV5-1	-	-	TRBJ2-7	CASSLYSQAGYEQYF	TGCGCCAGCAGCTTGTATAGTCAGGCAGGCTACGAGCAGTACTTC
TRBV18	TRBD2	-	TRBJ2-4	CASSPRREGNIQYF	TGTGCCAGCTCACCACGGCGGGAGGGAAACATTCAGTACTTC
TRBV7-9	-	-	TRBJ1-2	CASSLGSANQGTF	TGTGCCAGCAGCTTAGGGTCCGCCAATCAAGGCACCTTC
TRBV10-1	TRBD2	-	TRBJ2-7	CARDPGLAGGRVHEQYF	TGCGCCAGAGACCCGGGACTAGCGGGAGGTAGAGTCCACGAGCAGTACTTC
TRBV10-3	-	-	TRBJ2-7	CASSGLTYEQYF	TGTGCCAGCAGCGGTCTTACCTACGAGCAGTACTTC
TRBV5-8	-	-	TRBJ1-1	CASSLALQSTNTEAFF	TGTGCCAGCAGCTTGGCCTTGCAGTCAACGAACACTGAAGCTTTCTTT
TRBV18	TRBD1	few	TRBJ2-7	CASSPPGQGYEQYF	TGTGCCAGCTCACCACCGGGACAGGGGTACGAGCAGTACTTC
TRBV9	-	-	TRBJ2-5	CASSPRAQGQTQYF	TGTGCCAGCAGTCCTCGGGCCCAAGGTCAGACCCAGTACTTC
TRBV19	-	-	TRBJ2-3	CASRHQGSTDTQYF	TGTGCCAGTAGACATCAGGGGAGCACAGATACGCAGTATTTT
TRBV6-1	-	-	TRBJ1-5	CASSEASFGDSNQPQHF	TGTGCCAGCAGTGAAGCCTCCTTTGGGGATAGCAATCAGCCCCAGCATTTT
TRBV25-1	TRBD2	once	TRBJ2-1	CASMGLAGANALFF	TGTGCCAGCATGGGACTAGCGGGAGCCAACGCTCTGTTCTTC
TRBV19	TRBD2	-	TRBJ2-5	CASSVPRTSGQETQYF	TGTGCCAGTAGTGTCCCCCGGACTAGCGGACAAGAGACCCAGTACTTC
TRBV15	TRBD1	-	TRBJ2-1	CATSRGTGEAYNEQFF	TGTGCCACCAGCAGGGGGACAGGGGAAGCCTACAATGAGCAGTTCTTC
TRBV18	-	-	TRBJ2-5	CASSPQTNQETQYF	TGTGCCAGCTCACCACAGACAAACCAAGAGACCCAGTACTTC
TRBV7-2	-	-	TRBJ1-5	CAGGHSNQPQHF	TGTGCCGGGGGTCATAGCAATCAGCCCCAGCATTTT
TRBV5-5	-	-	TRBJ1-1	CASSQVGTSTEAFF	TGTGCCAGCAGCCAAGTTGGTACCTCCACTGAAGCTTTCTTT
TRBV9	-	-	TRBJ2-7	CASSPLYEQYF	TGTGCCAGCAGCCCTCTCTACGAGCAGTACTTC
TRBV15	-	-	TRBJ2-1	CATSRAIEQFF	TGTGCCACCAGCAGAGCTATTGAGCAGTTCTTC
TRBV4-3	-	-	TRBJ1-4	CASSLKLGALSNEKLFF	TGCGCCAGCAGCCTAAAGCTTGGGGCGTTATCTAATGAAAAACTGTTTTTT
TRBV2	-	-	TRBJ2-5	CASSEEAPTFGTQYF	TGTGCCAGCAGTGAAGAAGCACCAACTTTCGGGACCCAGTACTTC
TRBV6-5	-	-	TRBJ2-1	CASSSTQNEQFF	TGTGCCAGCAGTTCCACCCAAAATGAGCAGTTCTTC
TRBV27	-	once	TRBJ1-5	CASSQYRLNQPQHF	TGTGCCAGCAGTCAATACAGGTTAAATCAGCCCCAGCATTTT
TRBV5-1	-	-	TRBJ1-1	CASSLSATPGTEAFF	TGCGCCAGCAGTCTGTCTGCCACCCCGGGCACTGAAGCTTTCTTT
TRBV5-5	TRBD1	-	TRBJ1-1	CASSHNRGTEAFF	TGTGCCAGCAGCCATAACAGGGGCACTGAAGCTTTCTTT
TRBV10-2	-	-	TRBJ1-3	CASSAGTLKDSGNTIYF	TGCGCCAGCAGTGCGGGGACACTTAAAGATTCTGGAAACACCATATATTTT
TRBV10-3	-	-	TRBJ2-7	CAISDQEQGEQYF	TGTGCCATCAGTGATCAAGAACAGGGCGAGCAGTACTTC
TRBV10-1	-	-	TRBJ2-7	CASSEGVGGYEQYF	TGCGCCAGCAGTGAGGGGGTAGGGGGATACGAGCAGTACTTC
TRBV5-1	-	-	TRBJ1-1	CASSLPLQGRDTEAFF	TGCGCCAGCAGCTTGCCCCTACAGGGAAGGGACACTGAAGCTTTCTTT
TRBV2	TRBD2	once	TRBJ2-1	CASRPGTSVYNEQFF	TGTGCCAGCAGACCCGGGACTAGCGTCTACAATGAGCAGTTCTTC
TRBV7-2	-	-	TRBJ2-5	CASSSSFIETQYF	TGTGCCAGCAGCTCTAGTTTTATTGAGACCCAGTACTTC
TRBV7-9	-	-	TRBJ2-1	CASSARGPLINEQFF	TGTGCCAGCAGCGCCAGGGGTCCCCTTATCAATGAGCAGTTCTTC